This T cell receptor beta chain derives from a study of cytomegalovirus exposure and HLA in healthy donors. About the research overall: In an earlier analysis, 95 million to 130 million unique TCR beta sequences were found from 150 million to 200 million T cells.

PCR primers comprised 60 Vbeta and 13 Jbeta primers. TCRdb's table, derived via immunoSEQ multiplex PCR, lists solely in-frame clones and lacks some. This sample's clone table lists approximately 76,000 clones. V was pared by 2 bases and J by 4 bases, with 7 bases of the junction left unmatched. The CDR3 runs 16 residues. The germline V gene encodes CDR1 SGHTA and CDR2 FQGNSA. Though probably carrying unrecorded immune exposures, donors were nominally healthy at sampling. Study-wide findings and caveats: A missense DCLRE1C variant was associated with V- and J-gene trimming of TCR beta chains in a later analysis, and an independent cohort replicated the association. The classifier reportedly diagnosed cytomegalovirus status with high specificity and sensitivity.

A note on this clone: Its antigen is currently unknown.

The chain uses TRBV7-2 and TRBJ2-2; 7 bases map to TRBD1. The clonotype was recovered from a man younger than 35 in good health and CMV-seropositive. Source material: PBMCs. Here the CDR3 DNA reads TGTGCCAGCAGCTTACTGACAGGGACCGCCACCGGGGAGCTGTTTTTT. Protein: CASSLLTGTATGELFF.